This TCR beta chain was sequenced in a study of human CD8 memory T cell subsets. PBMC were sourced from healthy-donor buffy coats. Negative magnetic selection enriched total CD8+ T cells. Study-level results: This study sequenced T cell receptor beta chains alone. Few clonotypes were shared between stem-like memory and precursor exhausted T cells.

A note on this clonotype: Its target is unknown.

It was UMI-labeled 5' RACE by which the TCR beta libraries were made. No DNA is given; TCRdb re-called the 5' RACE reads and lists each CDR3 protein once. Its table records about 6,200 distinct CDR3 sequences. The germline CDR1 and CDR2 sequences are SEHNR and FQNEAQ (reference sequence). The CDR3 covers 13 residues. V gene TRBV7-9 combines with J gene TRBJ2-1. The receptor's source is a human donor in good health. Sequenced sample: CD8+ effector memory T cells (TEM) sorted from PBMCs. The subset was: effector memory CD8 T cells, CCR7- CD45RO+ CD95+. The CDR3: CASGLADYNEQFF.